A single sample is the source of the 13 T cell receptor beta chains below, sequenced in a study of T cell repertoires in cytomegalovirus infection. One entry per CDR3 protein, called by TCRdb with MiXCR from the reads. The repertoire holds some 100,000 distinct CDR3 sequences, with about 22% as singletons. Sequenced sample: CD8+ T cells from PBMCs. The receptors originated from a human donor in good health (CMV status not recorded). Some clones in this sample may be carry-over from other donors' samples.

This clonotype has just a few counts. This chain uses TRBV28 with TRBJ2-7; D not certain. The V gene lost 1 base and the J gene lost 4 bases, with 8 bases spanning the gap. This CDR3 spans 13 amino acids. In germline, CDR1 is MDHEN, CDR2 SYDVKM. The DNA of the CDR3 is TGTGCCAGCAGTTTATCGATACGATACGAGCAGTACTTC. This codes for CASSLSIRYEQYF. Drawing the rest from reference TRBV28 and TRBJ2-7, the complete variable domain is DVKVTQSSRYLVKRTGEKVFLECVQDMDHENMFWYRQDPGLGLRLIYFSYDVKMKEKGDIPEGYSVSREKKERFSLILESASTNQTSMYLCASSLSIRYEQYFGPGTRLTVT.

The chain has TRBV6-2 or TRBV6-3 and TRBJ1-6; D is unresolved. The germline V gene has CDR1 MNHEY and CDR2 SVGEGT. V was pared by 1 base and J by 4 bases, with 5 bases between. The CDR3 extends over 14 amino acids. Written as DNA, the CDR3 is TGTGCCAGCAGTTACTGGGGTTATAATTCACCCCTCCACTTT. Translation gives CASSYWGYNSPLHF.

The chain carries TRBV19 and TRBJ2-7; tentatively, D is TRBD2 (5 bases). Trimming took 10 bases from V and 3 from J, leaving 19 bases between them. The CDR3 length is 14 residues. CDR1 LNHDA and CDR2 SQIVND come from the germline V gene (reference sequence). CDR3 sequence: CATREAGLFYEQYF. DNA of the CDR3: TGTGCCACCAGAGAAGCCGGACTTTTCTACGAGCAGTACTTC.

This clonotype was recorded a few times. The genes are TRBV10-3 and TRBJ2-3; 8 bases match TRBD1. J gave up 0 bases and V 5 bases, and 10 bases lay outside the gene matches. CDR3 length: 17 amino acids. Germline V lookup: CDR1 ENHRY, CDR2 SYGVKD. CDR3 protein: CAISSGTGVASTDTQYF. The CDR3 nucleotides read TGTGCCATCAGTTCCGGGACAGGCGTCGCCAGCACAGATACGCAGTATTTT.

This clonotype appeared a few times. The chain employs TRBV7-9 and TRBJ1-2; D not resolved. The V end lost 1 base, the J end lost 8 bases, and 8 bases lay between the germline ends. CDR1 and CDR2 from the germline V gene are SEHNR and FQNEAQ (reference sequence). This CDR3 is 12 amino acids long. Here the CDR3 DNA reads TGTGCCAGCAGCTTAGAACACCAAGGCTACACCTTC. It codes for CASSLEHQGYTF. Complete variable domain (other parts from reference TRBV7-9 and TRBJ1-2): DTGVSQNPRHKITKRGQNVTFRCDPISEHNRLYWYRQTLGQGPEFLTYFQNEAQLEKSRLLSDRFSAERPKGSFSTLEIQRTEQGDSAMYLCASSLEHQGYTFGSGTRLTVV.

This clonotype was recorded at least ten times. The chain has TRBV7-2 and TRBJ1-2, with D perhaps TRBD1 (5 bases). The ends were cut back, 6 bases at V and 4 bases at J, with 15 bases in the middle. CDR1 is SGHTA, CDR2 FQGNSA, per germline. This CDR3 region has 14 residues. This CDR3 reads CASSPSGASYGYTF. As DNA, the CDR3 is TGTGCCAGCAGTCCGAGCGGGGCCAGCTATGGCTACACCTTC.

The chain uses TRBV13 and TRBJ2-1; D not certain. The CDR3 totals 14 residues. Germline CDR1 and CDR2: PRHDT and FYEKMQ (reference sequence). Trimming removed 3 bases at V and 4 bases at J, with 10 bases between. Written as DNA, the CDR3 is TGTGCCAGCAGCTTCCGTAGCACTTACAATGAGCAGTTCTTC. Translated, it gives CASSFRSTYNEQFF.

This clonotype was detected many times. The chain uses TRBV12-3 or TRBV12-4 and TRBJ2-1; 7 bases map to TRBD2. J gave up 1 base and V 10 bases, and 7 bases lay outside the gene matches. The CDR3 length is 14 residues. In DNA form, the CDR3 reads TGTGCCACTGGGAGGGAGTGGTCCTACAATGAGCAGTTCTTC. Amino acid sequence: CATGREWSYNEQFF.

CDR3 protein: CASSWTGLAGQNEQFF. CDR3 sequence (DNA): TGTGCCAGCAGCTGGACGGGACTAGCGGGCCAAAATGAGCAGTTCTTC. The chain uses TRBV5-6 and TRBJ2-1; TRBD2 matches at 12 bases. The CDR3 has 16 residues. CDR1 is SGHDT, CDR2 YYEEEE, per germline. The junction had 8 bases not matched to a gene; V was cut back by 3 bases and J by 7 bases.

The chain carries TRBV28 and TRBJ1-1; 10 bases are a match to TRBD1. With 3 bases clipped from V and 3 bases from J, the junction kept 4 bases outside the gene matches. This CDR3 has 15 residues. Germline-derived CDR1 and CDR2 are MDHEN and SYDVKM. DNA for the CDR3: TGTGCCAGCAGTTTTTGGACAGGGGGGGACACTGAAGCTTTCTTT. Translating gives CASSFWTGGDTEAFF. Full variable domain (missing parts from reference TRBV28 and TRBJ1-1): DVKVTQSSRYLVKRTGEKVFLECVQDMDHENMFWYRQDPGLGLRLIYFSYDVKMKEKGDIPEGYSVSREKKERFSLILESASTNQTSMYLCASSFWTGGDTEAFFGQGTRLTVV.

This chain connects TRBV12-3 or TRBV12-4 to TRBJ2-2, with TRBD1 as a possible D gene (5 bases). Between the trimmed V and J ends, which lost 7 bases and 7 bases, there was a span of 10 bases. The CDR3 loop spans 12 amino acids. Written as DNA, the CDR3 is TGTGCCAGCATAAACAGGAACGGGGAGCTGTTTTTT. Protein: CASINRNGELFF.

V usage is TRBV5-1 and J usage is TRBJ2-1; a possible D gene is TRBD2 (6 bases). The V and J ends lost 0 bases and 0 bases respectively, with 10 bases between them. Germline values: CDR1 SGHRS, CDR2 YFSETQ. The CDR3 contains 16 residues. The CDR3 bases are TGCGCCAGCAGCTTGGACGCGGGGAGCTCCTACAATGAGCAGTTCTTC. It translates to CASSLDAGSSYNEQFF.

This clonotype was seen ten or more times. The V gene is TRBV7-8, the J gene TRBJ2-7; 8 nucleotides align to TRBD1. J was trimmed by 4 bases and V by 5 bases; bases with no gene match: 13. Germline V gene data show CDR1 as SGHVS and CDR2 as FQNEAQ. This CDR3 spans 16 amino acids. For the CDR3, the DNA is TGTGCCAGCAGCCCTATTAGGACAGGGAGAAGATACGAGCAGTACTTC. Translation: CASSPIRTGRRYEQYF.